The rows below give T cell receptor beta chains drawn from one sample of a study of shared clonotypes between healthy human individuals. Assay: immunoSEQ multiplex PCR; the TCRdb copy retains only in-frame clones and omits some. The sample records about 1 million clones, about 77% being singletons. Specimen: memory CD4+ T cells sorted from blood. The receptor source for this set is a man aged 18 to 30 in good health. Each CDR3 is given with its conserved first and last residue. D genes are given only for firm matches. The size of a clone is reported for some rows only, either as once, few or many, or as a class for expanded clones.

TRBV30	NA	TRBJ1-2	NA	CAWGRDTGRSGYTF	TGTGCCTGGGGGAGGGACACGGGACGAAGTGGCTACACCTTC
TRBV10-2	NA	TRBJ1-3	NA	CASSEGRAGNTIYF	TGCGCCAGCAGTGAGGGTCGGGCTGGAAACACCATATATTTT
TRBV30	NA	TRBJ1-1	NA	CAWSVWVVNTEAFF	TGTGCCTGGAGTGTGTGGGTCGTGAATACTGAAGCTTTCTTT
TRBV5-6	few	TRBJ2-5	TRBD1	CASSLRQGTETQYF	TGTGCCAGCAGCTTAAGACAGGGGACAGAGACCCAGTACTTC
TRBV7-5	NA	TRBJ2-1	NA	CARSIGSRVTNEQFF	TGTGCCAGAAGCATCGGGTCCCGTGTGACGAATGAGCAGTTCTTC
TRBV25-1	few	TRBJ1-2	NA	CASSDEGYGYTF	TGTGCCAGCAGTGACGAGGGCTATGGCTACACCTTC
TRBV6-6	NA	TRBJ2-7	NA	CASRGLLEQYF	TGTGCCAGCAGAGGTTTACTAGAGCAGTACTTC
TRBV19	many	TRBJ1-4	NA	CASSITGTMKLFF	TGTGCCAGTAGTATTACCGGGACGATGAAACTGTTTTTT
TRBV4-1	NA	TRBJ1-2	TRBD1	CASSRTPGTGKEGYTF	TGCGCCAGCAGCCGGACGCCCGGGACAGGCAAAGAGGGCTACACCTTC
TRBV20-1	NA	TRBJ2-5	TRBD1	CSATDRVGQYF	TGCAGTGCGACCGACAGGGTGGGGCAGTACTTC
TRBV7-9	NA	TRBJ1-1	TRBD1	CASSQGTVSGAFF	TGTGCCAGCAGTCAAGGGACAGTTTCGGGTGCTTTCTTT
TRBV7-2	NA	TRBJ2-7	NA	CASSLARGAARDEQYF	TGTGCCAGCAGCTTAGCGAGAGGGGCCGCGCGGGACGAGCAGTACTTC
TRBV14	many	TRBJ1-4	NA	CASSQDRHQKAENEKLFF	TGTGCCAGCAGCCAAGATAGGCACCAAAAAGCAGAGAATGAAAAACTGTTTTTT
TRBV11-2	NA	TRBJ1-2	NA	CASSVTGTWASGYTF	TGTGCCAGCAGCGTAACCGGGACATGGGCTAGTGGCTACACCTTC
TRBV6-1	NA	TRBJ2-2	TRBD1	CASSLSDRSTGELFF	TGTGCCAGCAGCCTTTCGGACAGGTCCACCGGGGAGCTGTTTTTT
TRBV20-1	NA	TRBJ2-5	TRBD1	CSTGEETQYF	TGCTCGACAGGGGAAGAGACCCAGTACTTC
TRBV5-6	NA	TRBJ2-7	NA	CASSSPGPWYEQYF	TGTGCCAGCAGCTCACCGGGACCTTGGTACGAGCAGTACTTC
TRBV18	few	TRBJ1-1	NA	CASSPGKEYTEAFF	TGTGCCAGCTCACCAGGGAAGGAGTACACTGAAGCTTTCTTT
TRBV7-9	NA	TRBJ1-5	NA	CASSSGLGVGNQPQHF	TGTGCCAGCAGCTCCGGACTCGGTGTGGGCAATCAGCCCCAGCATTTT
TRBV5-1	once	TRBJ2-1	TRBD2	CASSLRRGTSGHEQFF	TGCGCCAGCAGCTTGAGGCGGGGGACTAGCGGGCATGAGCAGTTCTTC
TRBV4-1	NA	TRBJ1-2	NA	CASSQDHYGTNYGYTF	TGCGCCAGCAGCCAAGATCATTACGGGACAAACTATGGCTACACCTTC
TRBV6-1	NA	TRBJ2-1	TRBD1	CASKGTGDKIEQFF	TGTGCCAGCAAAGGGACAGGGGATAAAATCGAGCAGTTCTTC
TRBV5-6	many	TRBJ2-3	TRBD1	CASSFTGASDTQYF	TGTGCCAGCAGCTTTACAGGGGCGTCAGATACGCAGTATTTT
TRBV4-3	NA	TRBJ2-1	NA	CASSQGSRNNEQFF	TGCGCCAGCAGCCAAGGTTCCAGAAACAATGAGCAGTTCTTC
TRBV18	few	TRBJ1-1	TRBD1	CASSPGQGITEAFF	TGTGCCAGCTCACCGGGACAGGGGATCACTGAAGCTTTCTTT
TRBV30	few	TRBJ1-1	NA	CAWSVQGNTEAFF	TGTGCCTGGAGTGTACAGGGGAACACTGAAGCTTTCTTT
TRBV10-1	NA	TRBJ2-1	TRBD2	CASSESSGGANEQFF	TGCGCCAGCAGTGAGTCCAGCGGGGGGGCCAATGAGCAGTTCTTC
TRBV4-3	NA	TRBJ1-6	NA	CASSQDRAANNSPLHF	TGCGCCAGCAGCCAAGATCGGGCGGCTAATAATTCACCCCTCCACTTT
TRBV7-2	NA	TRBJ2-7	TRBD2	CASSPSRGGSEQYF	TGTGCCAGCAGCCCCAGCCGGGGGGGCTCTGAGCAGTACTTC
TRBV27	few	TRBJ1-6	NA	CASSFERGNSPLHF	TGTGCCAGCAGTTTCGAAAGGGGAAATTCACCCCTCCACTTT
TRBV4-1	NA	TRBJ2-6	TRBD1	CASPGGDRSYDFSGANVLTF	TGCGCCAGCCCAGGGGGAGACAGGTCCTATGATTTCTCTGGGGCCAACGTCCTGACTTTC
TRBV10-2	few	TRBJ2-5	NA	CASRTNTGQTSEQYF	TGCGCCAGCAGGACCAATACAGGACAGACTAGTGAGCAGTACTTC
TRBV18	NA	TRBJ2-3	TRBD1	CASSRQGLISTDTQYF	TGTGCCAGCTCAAGACAGGGGTTAATCAGCACAGATACGCAGTATTTT
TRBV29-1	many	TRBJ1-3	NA	CSVDGSGNTIYF	TGCAGCGTTGACGGCAGCGGAAACACCATATATTTT
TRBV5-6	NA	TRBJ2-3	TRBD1	CASSSGQARSDTQYF	TGTGCCAGCAGCTCGGGACAGGCGAGGTCAGATACGCAGTATTTT
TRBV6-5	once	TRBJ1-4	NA	CASSYRTASNEKLFF	TGTGCCAGCAGTTACCGGACCGCGAGTAATGAAAAACTGTTTTTT
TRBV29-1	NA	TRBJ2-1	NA	CSVGFSNEQFF	TGCAGCGTTGGCTTTAGCAATGAGCAGTTCTTC